What follows is one T cell receptor (beta chain) and its context. Its antigen remains undetermined. Per-nucleotide qualities are absent, and no much larger clonotype sits a single base away. This entry belongs to a study of cytomegalovirus exposure and HLA in healthy donors (dated 2017 in TCRdb). Looking at the study overall: In an earlier analysis of 587 of the donors, under 300 Gb of sequence data and just under 120 million unique TCR beta sequences from roughly 200 million T cells were reported. Approximately 310 gigabases of sequencing data and approximately 85 million unique TCR sequences were included in an early release covering about 700 HLA-typed donors. Among the approximately 420 genotyped donors, around 81% belonged to the genetic ancestry cluster associated with self-reported Caucasian donors. The study was designed to test whether signatures of past pathogen exposure could be identified by cataloging public T cell receptors. The study profiled the T cell repertoires of under 700 subjects by immunosequencing and related them to cytomegalovirus serostatus. In addition to the first cohort of approximately 670 subjects, a separate validation cohort of some 120 different subjects was used. The study combined high-throughput TCR immunosequencing, statistical association of individual TCRs with disease status, and machine learning to predict cytomegalovirus infection status. To study patterns of TCR occurrence, a later analysis re-analyzed previously published TCR beta repertoires from under 750 donors and added high-resolution HLA genotyping. Rather than drawing on any new phenotypic data, the later analysis identified candidate immune exposures from TCR beta sequences and the way those sequences occurred across donors. To decide whether each TCR beta V gene segment behaved as functional or pseudogenic, an earlier analysis of some 570 of the donors relied on high-throughput TCR beta sequencing. Donor age, sex, ethnicity and CMV serostatus were compiled alongside the repertoire data. Genome-wide SNP genotypes for about 65% of the 666 donors were used in a later genetic analysis, which treated that subset as a discovery cohort. Every discovery cohort repertoire had been produced on one sequencing platform. HLA typing covered class I and class II loci at four-digit resolution. The number of donors typed differed by locus, with about 629-640 for A, B, C, DRB1 and DQB1, more than 500 for DQA1, approximately 580 for DPA1, and 472 for DPB1. Five DR-DQ haplotypes were treated as single units for association and clustering because of strong linkage in the cohort. Across around 400 genotyped donors of the cohort, an average of roughly 230,000 unique TCR beta nucleotide sequences per donor were sequenced, and approximately 19% of those sequences were non-productive. Study-wide findings and limitations: The only immune exposure information available for the cohort was CMV serostatus. This cohort had only TCR beta chains sequenced, and the lack of alpha or paired-chain data limited which features could be detected. A later genetic analysis reported fewer N-insertions in productive TCRs among donors in an Asian-associated ancestry cluster than the roughly 700-donor mean. According to a later analysis, most CMV-associated TCR beta chains appeared to be HLA-restricted, and the HLA associations seemed to be driven largely by CMV exposure. The presence/absence analyses assumed that sequencing depth was roughly uniform across donors, and that assumption may not be true. In an earlier analysis of around 600 of the donors, most TCR beta V segments appeared in productive rearrangements about 90% or about 30% of the time, broadly matching IMGT annotations. In vitro tests confirmed that three of the cytomegalovirus-associated TCR beta chains recognize cytomegalovirus antigens. Some IMGT-functional V segments, including TRBV6-2 and TRBV6-3, could not be told apart with the 87-base-pair reads, so those segments were excluded. Correlated functional status among segregating V segments might reflect linkage disequilibrium, but an unknown experimental factor could not be ruled out. Most TCR sequences were observed very rarely across donors, whereas some public TCRs were present in many individuals. A further reported finding was that TCR beta sequences accurately predicted the HLA-A and HLA-B alleles for most subjects in the first cohort. In both the original and validation cohorts, the classifier was reported to diagnose cytomegalovirus status with high specificity and sensitivity. A later genetic analysis associated a missense DCLRE1C variant with V-gene and J-gene trimming of TCR beta chains, and an independent cohort replicated the association. HLA typing was unavailable for some donors at each locus, so association tests used only the typed subset. The earlier analysis of 450 to 700 of the donors excluded about 16 rarely observed V segments, including chromosome 9 orphons, because counts were too low. A later analysis found that HLA-associated TCR beta chains were more clonally expanded and had lower generation probabilities than equally common non-associated chains. In a later analysis, the rate of TCR association differed among HLA loci, with DRB1 alleles having the most associated TCRs and HLA-C alleles having the fewest. Specific HLA alleles were associated with roughly 16,000 TCR beta sequences at a false discovery rate of 0.05 in a later analysis. The study gave a list of under 200 TCR beta chains associated with cytomegalovirus. In a later analysis, several top co-occurrence clusters were reported to appear linked to parvovirus B19, influenza, CMV and Epstein-Barr virus. The authors suggested that the approach could potentially be extended to other disease states and immunological phenotypes. When HLA alleles, especially DR and DQ, strongly co-occurred, TCR associations were difficult to assign to individual alleles. A cluster of highly shared sequence variants was judged likely to be a technical artifact of the sequencing pipeline.

The receptor library was made with the immunoSEQ multiplex PCR assay. For the multiplex PCR, a mixture combining 60 forward primers for TCR Vbeta segments and 13 reverse primers for TCR Jbeta segments was used. A multiplex PCR assay on genomic DNA amplified the CDR3 region of rearranged TCR beta genes. The amplified TCR beta libraries were sequenced on the Illumina HiSeq System as 87-base-pair reads. For the original study's pipeline: Across the 500 to 700 repertoires, a later analysis counted 75 million to 90 million unique TCR beta chains, roughly 11 million of which were shared by at least two donors. To remove PCR and sequencing errors, raw reads were error-corrected and collapsed into unique sequences using a nearest-neighbor algorithm that merged closely related sequences. To assign V, D and J gene segments, CDR3 sequences were aligned to IMGT reference sequences. Each retained sequence needed at least a six-nucleotide match to both a V gene segment and a J gene segment. A rearrangement counted as productive if the CDR3 had no stop codons and remained in frame with V and J, and every other rearrangement counted as non-productive. Following IMGT convention, CDR3 was defined as the stretch from the second conserved V-encoded cysteine up to the conserved J-encoded phenylalanine. The earlier analysis of about 620 of the donors excluded sequences that lacked an unambiguous match to a single V gene segment. In an earlier analysis of 450 to 750 of the donors, a V segment was called functional when productive rearrangements were above 56.7%, and segregating when the standard deviation between donors exceeded 5%. To diagnose cytomegalovirus status from the catalog of TCR beta chain sequences, a statistical classification framework was built. A later analysis assigned V and J genes by comparing TCR nucleotide sequences with IMGT/GENE-DB human TR gene sequences. A later analysis assigned CDR3 sequences and most-parsimonious VDJ recombination scenarios with the TCRdist pipeline. In a later analysis, each TCR beta chain was defined by its CDR3 amino acid sequence together with its V-gene family, and reads without a unique V-gene family were excluded. As a way to deal with suspected cross-contamination and a sequencing artifact, a later analysis dropped approximately 590 nucleotide sequences that were highly shared and had low generation probability. In a later analysis, a clonal expansion index for each public chain was calculated from normalized within-repertoire ranks of inferred template counts. A later analysis computed generation probabilities with a VDJ recombination model fitted to out-of-frame rearrangements, and checked the results against IGoR. In a later analysis, hypergeometric tests were used to score TCR-TCR, TCR-HLA and TCR-CMV co-occurrence, with a repertoire-size bias correction applied to TCR pairs. In a later analysis, false discovery rates were estimated by permuting HLA or CMV assignments 20 times. In a later analysis, co-occurring TCRs were grouped using DBSCAN, with TCRdist sequence similarity added in when clustering inside HLA-allele-positive subsets. Co-occurrence clustering excluded repertoires with fewer than 30,000 or more than 120,000 public chains, plus five with anomalous nucleotide sharing. TCRdb mirrors the immuneACCESS table, restricted to in-frame sequences. Some clones are absent from its copies; in checked studies, under half trace to an unresolved V gene, and the reason for the others is unknown. D and trimming were read from the DNA, whereas the V and J calls and clone size are those reported in that table. In this sample the table shows some 150,000 clones, roughly 75% of which occur a single time. The ten largest clones add up to almost 7% of the sample.

The CDR3 numbers 15 residues from cysteine through phenylalanine. Only CDR3 DNA remains: 45 bases, in frame from the first base. Via the germline V gene, CDR1 is KGHSH and CDR2 LQKENI. V loses 3 bases at its end and J loses 5 bases; junction bases beyond the gene matches: 8. The cohort comprised fewer than 700 healthy bone marrow donors. At the time of sampling, all cohort members were nominally healthy, though unrecorded immune exposures were likely present. The donor tested CMV seropositive and was one of the 289 seropositive cohort members. A peripheral blood sample was collected from each donor, and TCR beta sequencing was performed on peripheral blood mononuclear cells. Genomic DNA was extracted from the blood cell samples with the Qiagen DNeasy Blood Extraction Kit.

The chain couples TRBV18 to TRBJ1-1, with 8 central nucleotides matching TRBD1. The specimen sequenced was PBMCs. The receptor's source is a man aged 35 to 55 in good health and CMV-seropositive. At the DNA level, the sequence is TGTGCCAGCTCACCTATAGGACAGGGCGGGACTGAAGCTTTCTTT. Its product reads: CASSPIGQGGTEAFF.